This T cell receptor (beta chain) was identified during a study of blood T cell repertoires in COVID-19. Overall study context: The United States, Italy and Spain supplied acute and convalescent COVID-19 samples. Sources were T cells, B-cell-depleted T cells, or PBMCs; the material itself was cDNA or gDNA.

Original data processing: Amplified reference gene primers provided the basis for estimating nucleated cell counts. Clones were sequenced by immunoSEQ multiplex PCR, and TCRdb holds only the in-frame ones, with some missing. That table supplies the V and J calls and clone size; D and trimming were determined from the DNA. The table shows 150,000 to 200,000 clones, with approximately 84% occurring only once. Material: peripheral blood. The clonotype originates from a human donor with acute or convalescent COVID-19. The donor label of this sample is uncertain.

CDR3 coding DNA: TGCGCCAGCAGTCAATCCCACAGGGGACTCACAGATACGCAGTATTTT. Amino acids: CASSQSHRGLTDTQYF. The V and J genes are TRBV23-1 and TRBJ2-3; a weak D match, TRBD1 (7 bases). Being an ORF, TRBV23-1 has a function that is uncertain. The CDR3 length is 16 residues. V was clipped by 0 bases and J by 2 bases, with 12 bases between them.